This TCR beta chain was recovered during a study of blood T cell repertoires in COVID-19. From germline, CDR1 is SQVTM and CDR2 ANQGSEA. The CDR3 runs 11 residues. V lost 2 bases and J 6 bases, leaving 5 bases between the germline ends. The protocol was immunoSEQ multiplex PCR, while the TCRdb copy is restricted to in-frame clones and leaves out a portion. The sample includes roughly 260,000 clones, roughly 86% seen only once; the top ten take roughly 2.6%. The clonotype comes from a young woman who had recovered from COVID-19. The chain carries TRBV29-1 and TRBJ2-1; D is unclear. The sample consisted of PBMCs or T cells enriched from blood (not recorded which). The CDR3 reads CSVETSNEQFF. The CDR3 bases are TGCAGCGTTGAAACAAGCAATGAGCAGTTCTTC.